This T cell receptor (beta chain) was documented in a study of T cell clonotyping in hematopoietic cell transplantation. On the study more broadly: Pretransplant recipient samples were taken after cytoreduction. Study findings and constraints: Broader posttransplant TCR repertoire diversity was predicted by graft donor and pretransplant recipient Inverse Simpson Index values.

Points on this clone: The antigen is undetermined.

Time point defined: recipient sample about 28 days before transplant, after cytoreduction. Method: immunoSEQ multiplex PCR; TCRdb's copy keeps in-frame clones and lacks some. This sample carries about 7,100 clones, around 90% of them seen once, and the ten largest clones take roughly 6.4%. V lost 0 bases, J lost 5 bases, and 14 bases lay in between. Germline CDR1 and CDR2: MNHEY and SVGAGI. The CDR3 spans 16 residues. V usage is TRBV6-5 and J usage is TRBJ2-1; tentative D call: TRBD1 (6 bases). The specimen was peripheral blood mononuclear cells, collected before stem cell transplant. The TCR was taken from a man aged 60 to 75 with acute myeloid leukemia. Some clones in this sample may be carry-over from other donors' samples. The CDR3 sequence is CASSYSSLRGHNEQFF. For the CDR3, the DNA is TGTGCCAGCAGTTACTCGTCACTCAGGGGCCACAATGAGCAGTTCTTC.